This TCR beta chain comes out of a study of cytomegalovirus exposure and HLA in healthy donors. Study at large: Ancestry clustering placed more than 65% of over 300 genotyped donors in the Caucasian-associated cluster. General study results and limits: TCR beta chains associated with HLA were, in a later analysis, more clonally expanded than equally common others. Later analysis reportedly placed an Asian-associated ancestry cluster below the roughly 700-donor mean in N-insertions.

In the case of this clone: Its specificity is unknown.

Primers: 60 Vbeta forward and 13 Jbeta reverse. Method: immunoSEQ multiplex PCR; TCRdb's copy keeps in-frame clones and lacks some. The sample has around 150,000 clones; roughly 80% are singletons. What was sequenced was PBMCs. This receptor was taken from a male donor in good health and CMV-seronegative.

The CDR3 bases are TGTGCCAGCAGCTTTGGTCGGTTGTTGGCAACTAATGAAAAACTGTTTTTT. Amino acids: CASSFGRLLATNEKLFF. The chain uses TRBV7-9 and TRBJ1-4; D ambiguous. Trimming took off 3 bases at V and 0 bases at J, with 14 bases between the two ends. The CDR3 contains 17 residues. The germline V gene encodes CDR1 SEHNR and CDR2 FQNEAQ (reference sequence).